Shown below are 4 T cell receptor beta chains from a single sample sequenced in a study of blood T cell repertoires in COVID-19. TCRdb keeps only in-frame clones here, not all; method: immunoSEQ multiplex PCR. The sample includes about 96,000 clones, about four fifths seen only once; the top ten take 17%. Sequenced input: peripheral blood. These receptor sequences come from a woman aged 55-69 years with acute or convalescent COVID-19.

The chain carries TRBV30 and TRBJ2-3; 11 bases are shared with TRBD2. Germline lookup yields CDR1 GTSNPN and CDR2 SVGIG (reference sequence). V lost 2 bases and J lost 0; bases outside the gene matches: 7. The CDR3 extends over 17 amino acids. CDR3 sequence reads: CAWSRPSGGPSTDTQYF. The CDR3, as DNA: TGTGCCTGGAGTAGACCTAGCGGGGGGCCGAGCACAGATACGCAGTATTTT.

The J gene is TRBJ2-5, the V gene TRBV7-8; the D gene is possibly TRBD2 (6 bases). The CDR3 runs to 15 residues. CDR1 is SGHVS and CDR2 is FQNEAQ in the germline V gene. Trimming cost V 4 bases and J 7 bases, with 19 bases left between them. CDR3 loop: CASSSGTSVVWTQYF. The CDR3 coding sequence is TGTGCCAGCAGCTCCGGGACTTCCGTTGTTTGGACCCAGTACTTC.

The chain employs TRBV6-5 and TRBJ1-1, with 9 bases identical to TRBD1. In germline, CDR1 is MNHEY, CDR2 SVGAGI. This CDR3 has 13 residues. V lost 4 bases to trimming and J lost 6 bases; unmatched junction nucleotides: 3. CDR3 in DNA: TGTGCCAGCAGTTCCGACAGGGGGGCTGAAGCTTTCTTT. It translates to CASSSDRGAEAFF.

The chain couples TRBV4-3 to TRBJ1-4; TRBD1 matches at 7 bases. V gave up 3 bases and J gave up 3 bases; unmatched junction bases: 4. CDR1 and CDR2 from the germline V gene are LGHNA and YSLEER. The CDR3 runs to 15 residues. CDR3: CASSHNRGSNEKLFF. The CDR3 nucleotides read TGCGCCAGCAGCCATAACAGGGGATCTAATGAAAAACTGTTTTTT.